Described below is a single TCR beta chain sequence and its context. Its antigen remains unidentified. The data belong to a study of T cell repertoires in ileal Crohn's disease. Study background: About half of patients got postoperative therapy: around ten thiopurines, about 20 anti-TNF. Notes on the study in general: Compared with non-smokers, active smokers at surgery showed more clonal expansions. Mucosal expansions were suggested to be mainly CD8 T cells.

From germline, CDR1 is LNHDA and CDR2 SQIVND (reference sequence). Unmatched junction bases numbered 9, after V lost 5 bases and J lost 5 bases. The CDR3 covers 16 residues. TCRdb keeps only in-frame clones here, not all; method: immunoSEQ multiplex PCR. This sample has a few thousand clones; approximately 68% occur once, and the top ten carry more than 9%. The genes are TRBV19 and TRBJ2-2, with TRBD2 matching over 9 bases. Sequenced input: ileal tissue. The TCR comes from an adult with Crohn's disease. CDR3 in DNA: TGTGCCAGTAGTTTGGTAGCGGGGGACCAAACCGGGGAGCTGTTTTTT. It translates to CASSLVAGDQTGELFF. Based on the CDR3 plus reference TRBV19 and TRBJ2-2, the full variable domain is DGGITQSPKYLFRKEGQNVTLSCEQNLNHDAMYWYRQDPGQGLRLIYYSQIVNDFQKGDIAEGYSVSREKKESFPLTVTSAQKNPTAFYLCASSLVAGDQTGELFFGEGSRLTVL.